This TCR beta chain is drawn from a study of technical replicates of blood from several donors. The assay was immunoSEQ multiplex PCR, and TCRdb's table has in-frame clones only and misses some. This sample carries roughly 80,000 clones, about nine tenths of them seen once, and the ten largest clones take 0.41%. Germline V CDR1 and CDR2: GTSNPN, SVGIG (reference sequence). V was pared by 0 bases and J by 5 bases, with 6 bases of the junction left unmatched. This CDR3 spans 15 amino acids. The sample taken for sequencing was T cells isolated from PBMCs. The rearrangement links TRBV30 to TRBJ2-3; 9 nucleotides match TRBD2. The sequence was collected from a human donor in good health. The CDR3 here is CAWSVAGGRRDTQYF. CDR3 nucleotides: TGTGCCTGGAGTGTAGCGGGAGGTCGGAGAGATACGCAGTATTTT.